These T cell receptor beta chains were read from a single sample in a study of control samples from healthy donors and cancer patients. Libraries were prepared by immunoSEQ multiplex PCR; TCRdb keeps only in-frame clonotypes and omits some of them. The table has 100,000 to 150,000 clones, approximately 89% seen once. The sequenced material came from blood. All receptors derive from a woman between 18 and 30 years old in good health. CDR3s leave out the opening cysteine and the closing phenylalanine or tryptophan. The D gene is left open where the match is weak.

j_call	v_call	d_call	cdr3_aa
TRBJ2-7	TRBV5-6	TRBD2	ASSSQAGGDYEQY
TRBJ2-2	TRBV12-5	NA	ASGSHTGELF
TRBJ1-4	TRBV5-1	NA	ASSGRGAGEKLF
TRBJ2-2	TRBV28	TRBD1	ASSSQLDRERIGELF
TRBJ1-2	TRBV18	NA	ASSPTSFGENYGYT
TRBJ2-7	TRBV2	TRBD2	ASNDPQTSPSYEQY
TRBJ2-7	TRBV27	TRBD1	ASSPRWGFGTGTYEQY
TRBJ1-2	TRBV12-3/TRBV12-4	NA	ASGNPPTAGYT
TRBJ1-3	TRBV28	NA	ASSIYSGNTIY
TRBJ2-7	TRBV4-3	NA	ASSQDFRPYEQY
TRBJ2-7	TRBV6-2/TRBV6-3	NA	ASSYTGRGEQY
TRBJ2-1	TRBV6-5	TRBD2	ASSPAGGSYNEQF
TRBJ1-5	TRBV10-3	NA	AIKAGDGNQPQH
TRBJ1-1	TRBV28	TRBD1	ASSPWTGGVTEAF
TRBJ1-2	TRBV10-3	TRBD1	AIKSGIYRDRGPSDAYGYT
TRBJ2-1	TRBV10-2	NA	ASTLFWYGVGSYNEQF
TRBJ2-2	TRBV2	NA	ASSVIPRNTGELF
TRBJ2-3	TRBV29-1	NA	RTERSDTQY
TRBJ2-7	TRBV28	TRBD1	ASSFVQGMNEQY
TRBJ2-6	TRBV28	TRBD1	AIRQGAGANVLT
TRBJ2-7	TRBV6-2/TRBV6-3	NA	ASSYGRLYEQY
TRBJ2-3	TRBV28	NA	ASTPTMARSTDTQY
TRBJ2-5	TRBV27	TRBD2	ASRLAGVSETQY
TRBJ2-5	TRBV7-2	TRBD1	ASSFPGQRETQY
TRBJ2-3	TRBV21-1	NA	ASSKATVEDRGPSTDTQY
TRBJ1-2	TRBV9	NA	ASSVGTAYT
TRBJ1-2	TRBV21-1	NA	ASSKERDRDPYGYT
TRBJ2-1	TRBV2	NA	ASSDRGLYNEQF
TRBJ1-6	TRBV6-5	NA	ASSYSRQGDSPLH
TRBJ2-7	TRBV11-1	NA	ASSSGHNEQY
TRBJ1-2	TRBV4-3	NA	ASSPGGAPTNYGYT
TRBJ2-5	TRBV7-7	NA	ASSLAGFGVGETQY
TRBJ2-2	TRBV2	NA	ASRGLSTGELF
TRBJ2-3	TRBV2	TRBD2	ASVAGGSTDTQY
TRBJ1-5	TRBV5-6	NA	ASSFRPFGGNQPQH
TRBJ1-4	TRBV5-1	NA	ASSFDVEGEKLF
TRBJ2-5	TRBV28	TRBD1	ASSTTTGGAGETQY
TRBJ1-1	TRBV5-4	NA	ASSYGTYYNTEAF
TRBJ1-1	TRBV3-1/TRBV3-2	NA	ASRGTEQRGEAF
TRBJ2-7	TRBV5-6	NA	ASRSRTYSSYEQY
TRBJ2-7	TRBV28	TRBD2	ASSLTQEGSGIAYEQY
TRBJ2-6	TRBV19	NA	AAWSGSGANVLT
TRBJ2-1	TRBV4-3	TRBD1	ASSQDSGGSNNEQF
TRBJ2-2	TRBV24-1	NA	ATSPGQTNTGELF
TRBJ1-4	TRBV5-1	NA	ASRLGPSGEEKLF
TRBJ1-2	TRBV27	NA	ASSLYGEKGYT
TRBJ2-5	TRBV4-3	TRBD1	ASSQAGGAGETQY
TRBJ2-7	TRBV2	NA	ASKGTVSYEQY